These T cell receptor beta chains were read from a single sample in a study of cytomegalovirus exposure and HLA in healthy donors. The repertoire was sequenced with immunoSEQ multiplex PCR; TCRdb's copy has only in-frame clones and lacks some. The data show 100,000 to 150,000 clones, and the top ten clones hold under 1.3%. The sequenced sample was PBMCs. The source is a man between 18 and 35 years old in good health and CMV-seronegative. Each CDR3 is given with its conserved first and last residue. The order of the fields is V gene, J gene, CDR3 protein.

>TRBV7-8|TRBJ1-1
CASSLGGHYPEAFF
>TRBV18|TRBJ2-7
CASSPPGTGGAVYEQYF
>TRBV15|TRBJ2-7
CATSRDLRAAGGPEQYF
>TRBV15|TRBJ1-1
CATSSRQGVTLEAFF
>TRBV25-1|TRBJ1-5
CASSGDRGNQPQHF
>TRBV4-1|TRBJ2-5
CASRSPGLETQYF
>TRBV10-1|TRBJ2-7
CASSDPGNRIYEQYF
>TRBV19|TRBJ2-3
CASRQGQGGTDTQYF
>TRBV21-1|TRBJ2-7
CASSKPTYEQYF
>TRBV7-9|TRBJ1-5
CASSLDRSNQPQHF
>TRBV19|TRBJ2-3
CASSIFGQSTDTQYF
>TRBV10-2|TRBJ1-5
CASSRDTYSNQPQHF
>TRBV9|TRBJ1-5
CASSTSRFRCNQPQHF
>TRBV5-1|TRBJ1-6
CASSLPSSPLHF
>TRBV19|TRBJ1-1
CASRHNTGGSLGNTEAFF
>TRBV5-1|TRBJ2-7
CASSYQTRFSDEQYF
>TRBV7-9|TRBJ2-7
CASSLARGHYEQYF